This entry describes one T cell receptor (beta chain). Its specificity is unknown. This sample is drawn from a study of CXCR3-negative and CXCR3-positive naive CD8 T cells. Study summary: Overall TRB read output was 110 million to 150 million, and each library contained about 1.5 +/- 0.3 million reads. Study findings and constraints: More hydrophobic TRB CDR3s were found in CXCR3-positive naive cells than in CXCR3-negative naive cells. Each naive subset displayed comparably high diversity, whereas memory CD8+ cells displayed much lower diversity. Naive CXCR3-positive and CXCR3-negative cells shared TRBV-TRBJ usage; memory cells diverged.

This CDR3 is 16 amino acids long. CD45RO-CCR7+CD27+CD95- expression identified naive CD8+ T cells. TRB cDNA was prepared as libraries by UMI-labeled 5' RACE. TCRdb reprocessed the 5' RACE reads and keeps a single row for each CDR3 protein, giving no DNA. In all, the sample yields around 160,000 distinct CDR3 sequences. The chain recombines TRBV23-1 with TRBJ2-7. TRBV23-1 is an ORF for which the function is uncertain. The sequenced sample was naive CXCR3+ CD8+ T cells from blood. Subset of the sample: CD45RO-CCR7+CD27+CD95- naive CD8+ T cells expressing CXCR3 (TNR3+). The sequence was obtained from a human donor in good health. Some clones in this sample may be carry-over from other donors' samples. The CDR3 sequence is CASSQSLGTGPYEQYF.